The 26 T cell receptor beta chains listed next were all sequenced from one sample in a study of post-analysis software for immune sequencing data. Libraries were made from TCR beta cDNA, and they carried unique molecular identifiers. TCRdb redid the calling of the PCR reads with MiXCR, one entry per CDR3 protein. The table lists 150,000 or so distinct CDR3 sequences, around 36% of them singletons, with roughly 28% in the top ten. Sequenced here: blood, sampled after autologous hematopoietic stem cell transplantation. These receptors were obtained from a girl between 5 and 17 years old with multiple sclerosis.

V and J are TRBV4-3 and TRBJ2-1; maybe TRBD1 (5 bases). The CDR3 consists of 18 residues. Germline lookup yields CDR1 LGHNA and CDR2 YSLEER. V was cut by 1 base and J by 4 bases, with 20 bases left in between. CDR3 sequence reads: CASSQGEQALTFYNEQFF. Here the CDR3 DNA reads TGCGCCAGCAGCCAAGGCGAACAGGCCCTTACTTTTTACAATGAGCAGTTCTTC.

The genes are TRBV13 and TRBJ1-1, with 8 bases aligning to TRBD1. The V and J ends lost 5 bases and 10 bases, in that order; junction bases with no gene match: 9. This CDR3 spans 13 amino acids. CDR1 and CDR2 (germline): PRHDT, FYEKMQ (reference sequence). The DNA for the CDR3 is TGTGCCAGCAGCAGAAGACAGGGGAGGTCAGCTTTCTTT. Translation gives CASSRRQGRSAFF. Full variable domain (outside the CDR3, taken from reference TRBV13 and TRBJ1-1): AAGVIQSPRHLIKEKRETATLKCYPIPRHDTVYWYQQGPGQDPQFLISFYEKMQSDKGSIPDRFSAQQFSDYHSELNMSSLELGDSALYFCASSRRQGRSAFFGQGTRLTVV.

The chain is built from TRBV6-4 and TRBJ1-1, with 8 bases identical to TRBD1. CDR3 size: 14 residues. Germline trimming cut 0 bases from V and 8 bases from J; bases unmatched to any gene: 5. The V gene's germline CDR1 is MRHNA and CDR2 SNTAGT. CDR3 sequence: CASSDSPGQAEAFF. In nucleotides, the CDR3 is TGTGCCAGCAGTGACTCCCCGGGACAGGCAGAAGCTTTCTTT.

The J gene is TRBJ2-3, the V gene TRBV5-1; 7 positions match TRBD2. The CDR3 length is 15 residues. Germline V CDR1 and CDR2: SGHRS, YFSETQ. V gave up 6 bases and J gave up 6 bases; unmatched junction bases: 13. The CDR3 loop is CASNPSGNQADTQYF. In DNA, the CDR3 is TGCGCCAGCAACCCAAGCGGGAATCAAGCTGATACGCAGTATTTT.

The V and J genes are TRBV7-9 and TRBJ2-5; D call uncertain. This CDR3 is built from 12 residues. Germline lookup yields CDR1 SEHNR and CDR2 FQNEAQ (reference sequence). Trimming pared 5 bases from V and 3 bases from J, leaving 7 bases between. The CDR3 DNA reads TGTGCCAGCAGCCCGCCCGAAGAGACCCAGTACTTC. Protein: CASSPPEETQYF.

This clonotype was detected only a few times. The V and J genes are TRBV5-5 and TRBJ1-5, with D maybe TRBD1 (5 bases). Germline V lookup: CDR1 SGHKS, CDR2 YYEKEE (reference sequence). V lost 4 bases to trimming and J lost 7 bases, with 21 bases between them. This CDR3 contains 16 residues. DNA of the CDR3: TGTGCCAGCAGCCCATCCACCGGGGGTTATGGGCAGCCCCAGCATTTT. Protein: CASSPSTGGYGQPQHF.

This clonotype was counted only a few times. This CDR3 reads CATFGPSALSGELFF. The CDR3 region has the DNA TGTGCCACCTTTGGCCCCTCGGCATTATCCGGGGAGCTGTTTTTT. V and J are TRBV15 and TRBJ2-2, with D uncertain. V was pared by 8 bases and J by 6 bases, with 19 bases between. This CDR3 comprises 15 residues. CDR1 and CDR2 (germline): LNHNV, YYDKDF (reference sequence). The full variable domain, its missing parts supplied by reference TRBV15 and TRBJ2-2, is DAMVIQNPRYQVTQFGKPVTLSCSQTLNHNVMYWYQQKSSQAPKLLFHYYDKDFNNEADTPDNFQSRRPNTSFCFLDIRSPGLGDTAMYLCATFGPSALSGELFFGEGSRLTVL.

This chain joins TRBV19 and TRBJ2-3, with TRBD2 identical over 7 bases. The CDR3 has 14 residues. Germline V lookup: CDR1 LNHDA, CDR2 SQIVND (reference sequence). The V gene end was trimmed by 8 bases and the J gene end by 4 bases; junction bases not matched to a gene: 9. CDR3 in amino acids: CASSLAGEADTQYF. The CDR3 DNA follows: TGTGCCAGTTCGCTCGCGGGGGAGGCAGATACGCAGTATTTT.

A single count supports this clonotype. Being one base from a much bigger clone, this may be a read error. The chain joins TRBV25-1 to TRBJ1-2; D is undetermined. CDR3 size: 14 residues. Trimming took off 1 base at V and 3 bases at J, with 9 bases between the two ends. Germline V CDR1 and CDR2: MGHDK, SYGVNS. The CDR3 is CASSEFFADYGYTF. CDR3 coding DNA: TGTGCCAGCAGTGAATTTTTCGCCGACTATGGCTACACCTTC.

This clonotype has a handful of counts. The chain couples TRBV15 to TRBJ2-3; D is ambiguous. Deletions cut 4 bases from V and 2 bases from J, with 7 bases between. Germline-derived CDR1 and CDR2 are LNHNV and YYDKDF (reference sequence). This CDR3 spans 13 amino acids. The CDR3 protein is CATSNLLTDTQYF. CDR3 bases: TGTGCCACCAGCAATCTACTCACAGATACGCAGTATTTT.

The chain links TRBV24-1 to TRBJ2-1; 9 bases match TRBD1. CDR3 length equals 17 residues. Germline V gives CDR1 KGHDR, CDR2 SFDVKD. The V gene end was trimmed by 5 bases and the J gene end by 6 bases; junction bases not matched to a gene: 13. CDR3: CATSGYTGTGYGNEQFF. Here the CDR3 DNA reads TGTGCCACCAGTGGTTACACCGGGACAGGGTATGGCAATGAGCAGTTCTTC.

The chain carries TRBV20-1 and TRBJ1-5; no clear D gene. This CDR3 region has 15 residues. Germline values: CDR1 DFQATT, CDR2 SNEGSKA (reference sequence). V was clipped by 3 bases and J by 5 bases, with 17 bases between them. CDR3 protein: CSASSRELVYQPQHF. The CDR3 DNA reads as TGCAGTGCTAGTTCCCGGGAATTGGTATATCAGCCCCAGCATTTT.

This clonotype was recorded at least ten times. The chain employs TRBV28 and TRBJ1-5; no firm D call. This CDR3 comprises 15 residues. V was clipped by 3 bases and J by 0 bases, with 9 bases between them. Germline CDR1 is MDHEN and CDR2 is SYDVKM. The CDR3 loop reads CASSFSGFSNQPQHF. CDR3 nucleotide sequence: TGTGCCAGCAGTTTTTCGGGGTTTAGCAATCAGCCCCAGCATTTT. Using reference TRBV28 and TRBJ1-5 for the parts outside the CDR3, the full variable domain is DVKVTQSSRYLVKRTGEKVFLECVQDMDHENMFWYRQDPGLGLRLIYFSYDVKMKEKGDIPEGYSVSREKKERFSLILESASTNQTSMYLCASSFSGFSNQPQHFGDGTRLSIL.

The chain employs TRBV6-5 and TRBJ2-7; D uncertain. The CDR3 covers 13 residues. V lost 7 bases to trimming and J lost 1 base, with 11 bases between them. The germline CDR1 and CDR2 sequences are MNHEY and SVGAGI. In DNA form, the CDR3 reads TGTGCCAGCATAGACGGTGGTTCCTACGAGCAGTACTTC. Its protein is CASIDGGSYEQYF.

V is TRBV20-1 and J is TRBJ1-4; D might be TRBD1 (5 bases). The CDR3 covers 16 residues. CDR1 and CDR2 (germline): DFQATT, SNEGSKA (reference sequence). Trimming left V 3 bases short and J 3 bases short, with 17 bases between. This CDR3 reads CSASPIDRLPNEKLFF. In DNA form, the CDR3 reads TGCAGTGCTAGCCCTATTGACAGACTCCCTAATGAAAAACTGTTTTTT.

This clonotype was observed a single time. V usage is TRBV9 and J usage is TRBJ2-5, with 8 bases that match TRBD1. The length of the CDR3 is 15 residues. Trimming cost V 3 bases and J 3 bases; bases outside gene matches: 7. In germline, CDR1 is SGDLS, CDR2 YYNGEE. CDR3 sequence reads: CASSDRGTGKETQYF. The CDR3, as DNA: TGTGCCAGCAGCGATAGAGGGACAGGAAAAGAGACCCAGTACTTC.

This rearrangement joins TRBV5-4 to TRBJ2-1; 8 bases are shared with TRBD2. The length of the CDR3 is 16 residues. The trim removed 1 base at V and 3 bases at J, leaving 6 bases unmatched. CDR1 is SGHNT and CDR2 is YYREEE in the germline V gene (reference sequence). The CDR3 DNA reads TGTGCCAGCAGCTTGCGACCGGGAGGGAACTACAATGAGCAGTTCTTC. It encodes CASSLRPGGNYNEQFF. Supplemented by reference TRBV5-4 and TRBJ2-1, the full variable domain reads ETGVTQSPTHLIKTRGQQVTLRCSSQSGHNTVSWYQQALGQGPQFIFQYYREEENGRGNFPPRFSGLQFPNYSSELNVNALELDDSALYLCASSLRPGGNYNEQFFGPGTRLTVL.

This clonotype was counted once. The chain combines TRBV6-1 with TRBJ2-1; TRBD2 agrees at 11 bases. The CDR3 is 13 amino acids. CDR1 MNHNS and CDR2 SASEGT come from the germline V gene. The DNA of the CDR3 is TGTGCACTAGCGGGAGTAAGGTACAATGAGCAGTTCTTC. It is translated as CALAGVRYNEQFF.

The chain couples TRBV6-1 to TRBJ2-7; D is undetermined. The CDR3 sequence is 19 residues long. V was trimmed by 7 bases and J by 0 bases, leaving 28 bases between them. Germline CDR1 and CDR2: MNHNS and SASEGT. CDR3 in DNA: TGTGCCAGCAACAAAGGTACATTGGGCAACATTAAAAGCTCCTACGAGCAGTACTTC. Its translation: CASNKGTLGNIKSSYEQYF.

The table lists this clonotype with a few counts. The gene calls are TRBV6-1 and TRBJ1-5; TRBD1 aligns across 7 bases. J gave up 7 bases and V 6 bases, and 18 bases lay outside the gene matches. This CDR3 contains 17 residues. CDR1 and CDR2 (germline): MNHNS, SASEGT. CDR3 region: CASRPGGGPLGAQPQHF. The CDR3 coding sequence is TGTGCCAGCAGACCAGGGGGGGGTCCTTTAGGCGCCCAGCCCCAGCATTTT.

About this clonotype: One base away lies a much larger clone, so this may be a sequencing read error. The V call is TRBV29-1, the J call TRBJ2-1; D is perhaps TRBD2 (5 bases). Per the germline V gene, CDR1 is SQVTM and CDR2 is ANQGSEA. The V end lost 8 bases, the J end lost 12 bases, and 17 bases lay between the germline ends. CDR3 length: 11 amino acids. The CDR3 loop is CSSPEGGGQFF. The DNA of the CDR3 is TGCAGCTCCCCCGAAGGAGGTGGGCAGTTCTTC.

This clonotype occurred a few times. The chain combines TRBV20-1 with TRBJ2-3, with D tentatively TRBD1 or TRBD2 (6 bases each). Germline CDR1 reads DFQATT; CDR2 reads SNEGSKA (reference sequence). Trimming left V 1 base short and J 2 bases short, with 13 bases between. This CDR3 is built from 15 residues. The CDR3 DNA reads TGCAGTGCTAGAGGTCCGGGGGCACACACAGATACGCAGTATTTT. It codes for CSARGPGAHTDTQYF.

This clonotype was seen only a few times. The CDR3 protein is CASSVGGTDYEQYF. CDR3 bases: TGTGCCAGCAGCGTAGGCGGGACGGACTACGAGCAGTACTTC. J is TRBJ2-7 and V is TRBV9, with TRBD2 as a possible D gene (6 bases). There are 14 residues in the CDR3. Germline CDR1 is SGDLS and CDR2 is YYNGEE. Trimming took 0 bases from V and 3 from J, leaving 10 bases between them.

This clonotype has a single count. V usage is TRBV7-2 and J usage is TRBJ1-1; no reliable D call. Trimming took 5 bases from V and 7 from J, leaving 14 bases between them. Germline CDR1 reads SGHTA; CDR2 reads FQGNSA. This CDR3 comprises 13 residues. DNA for the CDR3: TGTGCCAGCAGCCTGGACGGAAATTTTGAAGCTTTCTTT. Its translation is CASSLDGNFEAFF.

The DNA of the CDR3 is TGTGCCAGCAGCTACCCAGTCGGGGGGGCACCGGGGGAGACCCAGTTCTTC. Translated: CASSYPVGGAPGETQFF. The chain joins TRBV7-2 to TRBJ2-1; 8 bases align to TRBD2. The CDR3 loop spans 17 amino acids. Losses at the gene ends were 4 bases for V and 13 bases for J; bases not matched to a gene: 21. Germline lookup yields CDR1 SGHTA and CDR2 FQGNSA.

In this sample, this clonotype turned up a few times. The junction shows a germline mismatch at one end, possibly a read error. The chain couples TRBV15 to TRBJ2-5; D is unclear. The germline CDR1 and CDR2 sequences are LNHNV and YYDKDF (reference sequence). CDR3 length equals 15 residues. The CDR3 spells CATSRDFNSRETKYF. CDR3 coding DNA: TGTGCCACCAGCAGAGATTTTAATAGTCGAGAGACCAAGTACTTC.